These 18 T cell receptor beta chains share one sample of origin, sequenced in a study of CD8 T cells in Susac syndrome. Random hexamers were used to reverse transcribe the RNA input (about 0.45 to 1 ug). TCRdb re-derived calls from the immunoSEQ multiplex PCR reads in MiXCR, one entry per CDR3 protein. Of 150,000 to 200,000 distinct CDR3 sequences listed, 93% were seen once; the top ten hold 0.12% to 0.15%. Sequencing input: CD4+ T cells from PBMCs. These receptors originate from a human donor in good health.

This chain connects TRBV30 to TRBJ2-1, with D unclear. The V gene's germline CDR1 is GTSNPN and CDR2 SVGIG (reference sequence). Trimming left V 2 bases short and J 5 bases short, with 4 bases between. CDR3 length: 11 residues. CDR3 amino acids: CAWSRNNEQFF. The CDR3 coding sequence is TGTGCCTGGAGTCGGAACAATGAGCAGTTCTTC.

The chain is built from TRBV12-2 and TRBJ2-7. TRBV12-2 is listed as a pseudogene. This CDR3 is built from 11 residues. The CDR3 DNA sequence: TGTGCAAGTCGCTTAGTTCTCGAGCAGTACTTC. It codes for CASRLVLEQYF.

J is TRBJ2-7 and V is TRBV2; no firm D call. The ends were cut back, 6 bases at V and 6 bases at J, with 18 bases in the middle. The germline V gene encodes CDR1 SNHLY and CDR2 FYNNEI. This CDR3 comprises 14 residues. CDR3 bases: TGTGCCAGCAGCCCCCTAGGTCTGGGTAGCGAGCAGTACTTC. Translating gives CASSPLGLGSEQYF.

The chain employs TRBV4-2 and TRBJ2-4; 12 nucleotides align to TRBD2. This CDR3 region has 18 residues. Germline V CDR1 and CDR2: LGHNA, YNFKEQ. J was trimmed by 6 bases and V by 4 bases; bases with no gene match: 13. The CDR3 region is CASSLSPTSGGSRNIQYF. The CDR3 DNA sequence: TGTGCCAGCAGCCTCTCTCCCACTAGCGGGGGGTCGAGAAACATTCAGTACTTC.

As DNA, the CDR3 is TGTGCCAGCACCCTACGGTCACAAGAGACCCAGTACTTC. Amino acid sequence: CASTLRSQETQYF. The rearrangement uses TRBV2 and TRBJ2-5; D uncertain. The CDR3 is made up of 13 amino acids. The V end was cut by 7 bases, the J end by 2 bases, with 11 bases between. Germline V lookup: CDR1 SNHLY, CDR2 FYNNEI.

V usage is TRBV4-2 and J usage is TRBJ2-7; TRBD2 agrees at 11 bases. Germline V gene lookup returns CDR1 LGHNA and CDR2 YNFKEQ. The CDR3 is made up of 17 amino acids. The trim removed 0 bases at V and 4 bases at J, leaving 8 bases unmatched. For the CDR3, the DNA is TGTGCCAGCAGCCAAGATACTAGCGGGGGACCATCGTACGAGCAGTACTTC. It specifies CASSQDTSGGPSYEQYF.

The chain is built from TRBV5-1 and TRBJ1-4; D is uncertain. V was clipped by 2 bases and J by 3 bases, with 8 bases between them. The germline V gene has CDR1 SGHRS and CDR2 YFSETQ. The CDR3 loop spans 14 amino acids. The CDR3 DNA follows: TGCGCCAGCAGCTTTCGGCCCTCTAATGAAAAACTGTTTTTT. Amino acid sequence: CASSFRPSNEKLFF.

The rearrangement joins TRBV25-1 to TRBJ1-4; 8 nucleotides match TRBD1. V was clipped by 2 bases and J by 4 bases; unmatched bases: 3. The CDR3 extends over 15 amino acids. Germline lookup yields CDR1 MGHDK and CDR2 SYGVNS. In nucleotides, the CDR3 is TGTGCCAGCAGTGAAGCGGACAGGGTTAATGAAAAACTGTTTTTT. Its protein product is CASSEADRVNEKLFF.

This chain uses TRBV30 with TRBJ1-1; D is unclear. The CDR3 covers 14 residues. Trimming cost V 6 bases and J 3 bases, with 17 bases left between them. Germline V gives CDR1 GTSNPN, CDR2 SVGIG (reference sequence). In DNA, the CDR3 is TGTGCCTGTGGGATATCAAGTACCTACACTGAAGCTTTCTTT. Residues: CACGISSTYTEAFF.

The chain couples TRBV25-1 to TRBJ1-2; 10 bases fit TRBD1. The CDR3 is made up of 13 amino acids. After removal of 7 bases from V and 8 bases from J, the junction contained 7 bases not matched to a gene. Germline-derived CDR1 and CDR2 are MGHDK and SYGVNS. CDR3: CASNPGQGGGYTF. CDR3 nucleotides: TGTGCCAGCAATCCCGGACAGGGGGGCGGCTACACCTTC.

The gene calls are TRBV9 and TRBJ2-1; D could derive from TRBD1 or TRBD2 (5 bases each). CDR1 and CDR2 from the germline V gene are SGDLS and YYNGEE. Trimming pared 5 bases from V and 7 bases from J, leaving 19 bases between. The CDR3 covers 15 residues. The CDR3 DNA follows: TGTGCCAGCAGGTCCGGACGGGGCCCCATTAATGAGCAGTTCTTC. Translated: CASRSGRGPINEQFF.

The rearrangement links TRBV6-6 to TRBJ1-1; no reliable D call. The CDR3 totals 13 residues. Germline V gene data show CDR1 as MNHNY and CDR2 as SVGAGI (reference sequence). V was pared by 6 bases and J by 1 base, with 9 bases between. The CDR3 DNA reads TGTGCCAGCAGCGCCACCTCGAACACTGAAGCTTTCTTT. Protein sequence: CASSATSNTEAFF.

V usage is TRBV18 and J usage is TRBJ1-1; D ambiguous. Germline CDR1 reads KGHSH; CDR2 reads LQKENI. Trimming cost V 3 bases and J 5 bases, with 13 bases left between them. This CDR3 has 14 amino acids. CDR3 nucleotides: TGTGCCAGCTCACCCTTCGTGGGAGGGACTGAAGCTTTCTTT. Its translation is CASSPFVGGTEAFF.

The chain is built from TRBV5-4 and TRBJ1-4; D gene uncertain. V dropped 4 bases and J dropped 4 bases, with 8 bases sitting between them. The CDR3 consists of 13 residues. Per germline, CDR1 SGHNT and CDR2 YYREEE (reference sequence). The CDR3 loop reads CASSKRDNEKLFF. The CDR3, as DNA: TGTGCCAGCAGCAAAAGAGATAATGAAAAACTGTTTTTT. Supplemented by reference TRBV5-4 and TRBJ1-4, the full variable domain reads ETGVTQSPTHLIKTRGQQVTLRCSSQSGHNTVSWYQQALGQGPQFIFQYYREEENGRGNFPPRFSGLQFPNYSSELNVNALELDDSALYLCASSKRDNEKLFFGSGTQLSVL.

This clonotype has just one count. This sequence joins TRBV7-6 and TRBJ1-4; D is undetermined. The CDR3 is made up of 15 amino acids. Trimming took off 1 base at V and 3 bases at J, with 9 bases between the two ends. From germline, CDR1 is SGHVS and CDR2 FNYEAQ. As DNA, the CDR3 is TGTGCCAGCAGCTTAGGGTCAGGAGCTAATGAAAAACTGTTTTTT. Amino acids: CASSLGSGANEKLFF. Full variable domain (remainder filled in from reference TRBV7-6 and TRBJ1-4): GAGVSQSPRYKVTKRGQDVALRCDPISGHVSLYWYRQALGQGPEFLTYFNYEAQQDKSGLPNDRFSAERPEGSISTLTIQRTEQRDSAMYRCASSLGSGANEKLFFGSGTQLSVL.

The gene calls are TRBV5-6 and TRBJ2-7, with D uncertain. The CDR3 extends over 15 amino acids. Germline V CDR1 and CDR2: SGHDT, YYEEEE. Trimming cost V 0 bases and J 0 bases, with 10 bases left between them. The CDR3 sequence is CASSLGIGASYEQYF. CDR3 nucleotide sequence: TGTGCCAGCAGCTTGGGGATAGGAGCCTCCTACGAGCAGTACTTC.

In this sample, this clonotype turned up a few times. The chain uses TRBV5-1 and TRBJ2-7, with 15 nucleotides matching TRBD2. CDR1 is SGHRS and CDR2 is YFSETQ in the germline V gene. CDR3 length equals 20 residues. Losses at the gene ends were 4 bases for V and 5 bases for J; bases not matched to a gene: 19. This CDR3 reads CASSRLPRTSGGADPHEQYF. The CDR3 nucleotides are TGCGCCAGCAGCCGCCTACCGCGGACTAGCGGGGGGGCTGATCCCCACGAGCAGTACTTC.

This sequence joins TRBV3-1 and TRBJ2-7, with D uncertain. The germline gives CDR1 LGHDT, CDR2 YNNKEL (reference sequence). The CDR3 is made up of 13 amino acids. Trimming pared 1 base from V and 5 bases from J, leaving 9 bases between. This chain's CDR3 is CASSQVALHEQYF. The CDR3 DNA follows: TGTGCCAGCAGCCAAGTCGCGCTTCACGAGCAGTACTTC.